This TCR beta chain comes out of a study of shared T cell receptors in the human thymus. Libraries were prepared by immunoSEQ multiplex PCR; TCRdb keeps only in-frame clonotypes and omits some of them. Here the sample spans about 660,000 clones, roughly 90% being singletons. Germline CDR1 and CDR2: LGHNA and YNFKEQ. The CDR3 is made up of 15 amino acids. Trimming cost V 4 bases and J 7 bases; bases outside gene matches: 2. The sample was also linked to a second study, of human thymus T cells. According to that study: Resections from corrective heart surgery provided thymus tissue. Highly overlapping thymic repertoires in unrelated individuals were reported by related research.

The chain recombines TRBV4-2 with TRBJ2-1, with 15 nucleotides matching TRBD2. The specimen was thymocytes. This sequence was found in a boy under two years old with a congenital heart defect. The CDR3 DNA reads TGTGCCAGCAGCCCCGGACTAGCGGGAGGGAATGAGCAGTTCTTC. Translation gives CASSPGLAGGNEQFF.